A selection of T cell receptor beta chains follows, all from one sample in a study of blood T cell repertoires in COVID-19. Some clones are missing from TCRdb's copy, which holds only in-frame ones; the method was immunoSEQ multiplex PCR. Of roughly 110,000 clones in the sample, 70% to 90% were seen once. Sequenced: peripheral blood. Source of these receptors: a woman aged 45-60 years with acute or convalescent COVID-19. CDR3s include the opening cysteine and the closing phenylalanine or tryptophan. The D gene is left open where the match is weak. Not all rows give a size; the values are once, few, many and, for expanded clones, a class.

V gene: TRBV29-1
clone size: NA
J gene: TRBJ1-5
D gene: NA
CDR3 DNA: TGCAGCGACCCGGACAAGGTTGGGCAGCCCCAGCATTTT
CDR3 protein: CSDPDKVGQPQHF

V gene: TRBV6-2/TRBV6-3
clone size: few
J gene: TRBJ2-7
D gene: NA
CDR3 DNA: TGTGCCAGCAGTTACTCAACCCCAGGGATCTACGAGCAGTACTTC
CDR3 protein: CASSYSTPGIYEQYF

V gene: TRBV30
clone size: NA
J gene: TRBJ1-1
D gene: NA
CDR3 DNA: TGTGCCTGGAGTGACGGGGGGAGCCAGGCTGAAGCTTTCTTT
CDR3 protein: CAWSDGGSQAEAFF

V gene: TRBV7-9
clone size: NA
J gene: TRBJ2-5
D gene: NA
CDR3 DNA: TGTGCCAGCAGCTTAGTGGGGGCGGAGACCCAGTACTTC
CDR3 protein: CASSLVGAETQYF

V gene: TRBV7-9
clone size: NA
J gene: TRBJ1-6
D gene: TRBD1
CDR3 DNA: TGTGCCAGCAGCCCATTTATTGGACAGGGAATAAGTTCACCCCTCCACTTT
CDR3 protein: CASSPFIGQGISSPLHF

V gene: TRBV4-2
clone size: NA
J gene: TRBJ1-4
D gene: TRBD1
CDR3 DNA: TGTGCCAGCAGACCTGGGGCGCAGGGGGCGAATGAAAAACTGTTTTTT
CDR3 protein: CASRPGAQGANEKLFF

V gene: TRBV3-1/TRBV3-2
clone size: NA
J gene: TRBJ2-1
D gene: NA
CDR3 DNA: TGTGCCAGCAGCCCCGGGACTCCACCCCACAATGAGCAGTTCTTC
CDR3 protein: CASSPGTPPHNEQFF

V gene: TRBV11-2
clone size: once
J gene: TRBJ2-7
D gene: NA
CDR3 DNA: TGTGCCAGCAGCGAAGGTTATTGGAGCTCCTACGAGCAGTACTTC
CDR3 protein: CASSEGYWSSYEQYF

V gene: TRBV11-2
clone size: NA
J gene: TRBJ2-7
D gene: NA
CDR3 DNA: TGTGCCAGCAGCTTGGGCGACAGGTCCCCTAACTACGAGCAGTACTTC
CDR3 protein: CASSLGDRSPNYEQYF

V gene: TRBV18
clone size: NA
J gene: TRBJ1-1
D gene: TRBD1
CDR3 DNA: TGTGCCAGCTCAGTACAGGGGTCAACTGAAGCTTTCTTT
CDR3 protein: CASSVQGSTEAFF

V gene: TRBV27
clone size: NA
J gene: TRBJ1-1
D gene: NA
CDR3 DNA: TGTGCCAGCAGTAGGCAGGGGTTGAACACTGAAGCTTTCTTT
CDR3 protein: CASSRQGLNTEAFF

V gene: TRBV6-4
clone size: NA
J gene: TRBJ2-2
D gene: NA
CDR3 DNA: TGTGCCAGCAGTGCAGTTGCGAACACCGGGGAGCTGTTTTTT
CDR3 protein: CASSAVANTGELFF

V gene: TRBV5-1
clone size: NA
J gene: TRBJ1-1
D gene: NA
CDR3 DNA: TGCGCCAGCAGGCGGTCCAGAACTATGAACACTGAAGCTTTCTTT
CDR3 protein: CASRRSRTMNTEAFF

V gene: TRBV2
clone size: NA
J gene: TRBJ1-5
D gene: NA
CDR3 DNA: TGTGCCAGCAGTGAAGCTTGGGGGGGCCAGCCCCAGCATTTT
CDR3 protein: CASSEAWGGQPQHF

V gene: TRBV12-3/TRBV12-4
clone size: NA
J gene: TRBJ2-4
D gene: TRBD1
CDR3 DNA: TGTGCCAGCAGGAGGGGGCAGACGGGCATTCAGTACTTC
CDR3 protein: CASRRGQTGIQYF

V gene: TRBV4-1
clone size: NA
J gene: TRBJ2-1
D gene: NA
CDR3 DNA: TGCGCCAGCAGTCGACAGGTTAGCTCCTACAATGAGCAGTTCTTC
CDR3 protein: CASSRQVSSYNEQFF

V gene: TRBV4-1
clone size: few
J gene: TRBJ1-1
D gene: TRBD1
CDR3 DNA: TGCGCCAGCAGCCTCCAGACAGGGGGGATGAACACTGAAGCTTTCTTT
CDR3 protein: CASSLQTGGMNTEAFF

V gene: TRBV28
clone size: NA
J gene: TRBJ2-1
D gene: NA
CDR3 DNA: TGTGCCAGCAGCCTGGTGAGTGGCGGGGACAATGAGCAGTTCTTC
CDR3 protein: CASSLVSGGDNEQFF

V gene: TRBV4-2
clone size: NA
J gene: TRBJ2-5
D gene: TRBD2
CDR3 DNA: TGTGCCAGCAGCCAAGATGTGCGGGGGGCAAGGGAGACCCAGTACTTC
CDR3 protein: CASSQDVRGARETQYF

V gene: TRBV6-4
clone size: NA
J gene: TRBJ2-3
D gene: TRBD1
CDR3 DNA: TGTGCCAGCAGTCCACAGGGGACGGGGTCCCATCCGCAGTATTTT
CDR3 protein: CASSPQGTGSHPQYF

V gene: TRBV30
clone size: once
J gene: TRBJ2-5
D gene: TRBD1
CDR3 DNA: TGTGCCTGTAGCAGGGGGCTGCAAGAGACCCAGTACTTC
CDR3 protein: CACSRGLQETQYF

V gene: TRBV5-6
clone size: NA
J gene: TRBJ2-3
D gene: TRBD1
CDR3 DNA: TGTGCCAGCAGCTCGACAGGGCGAGAGGCAGATACGCAGTATTTT
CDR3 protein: CASSSTGREADTQYF

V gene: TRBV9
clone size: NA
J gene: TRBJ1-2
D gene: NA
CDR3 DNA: TGTGCCAGCAGCGTAGGAGGCGCGGGTAACTATGGCTACACCTTC
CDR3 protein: CASSVGGAGNYGYTF

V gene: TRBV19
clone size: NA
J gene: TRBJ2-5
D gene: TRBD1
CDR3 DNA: TGTGCCAGTAGTCAGCCGGGACAGGACTTCGAGACCCAGTACTTC
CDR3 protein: CASSQPGQDFETQYF